This T cell receptor (beta chain) is drawn from a study of T cell changes during pregnancy in multiple sclerosis. This clone appeared a single time. The CDR3 runs to 14 residues. Germline V gene sequence: CDR1 MNHEY, CDR2 SVGAGI. After removal of 6 bases from V and 6 bases from J, the junction contained 6 bases not matched to a gene. Sequenced by immunoSEQ multiplex PCR; TCRdb stores in-frame clones only, minus some. The table includes tens of thousands of clones, approximately 90% detected once. The source is a female donor with multiple sclerosis, enrolled in a pregnancy study. The sequenced sample was peripheral blood, obtained after pregnancy. V is TRBV6-5 and J is TRBJ2-2, with TRBD1 matching 8 bases. The CDR3 sequence is CASSRGLKAGELFF. The CDR3 DNA reads as TGTGCCAGCAGCAGGGGGCTGAAGGCCGGGGAGCTGTTTTTT.